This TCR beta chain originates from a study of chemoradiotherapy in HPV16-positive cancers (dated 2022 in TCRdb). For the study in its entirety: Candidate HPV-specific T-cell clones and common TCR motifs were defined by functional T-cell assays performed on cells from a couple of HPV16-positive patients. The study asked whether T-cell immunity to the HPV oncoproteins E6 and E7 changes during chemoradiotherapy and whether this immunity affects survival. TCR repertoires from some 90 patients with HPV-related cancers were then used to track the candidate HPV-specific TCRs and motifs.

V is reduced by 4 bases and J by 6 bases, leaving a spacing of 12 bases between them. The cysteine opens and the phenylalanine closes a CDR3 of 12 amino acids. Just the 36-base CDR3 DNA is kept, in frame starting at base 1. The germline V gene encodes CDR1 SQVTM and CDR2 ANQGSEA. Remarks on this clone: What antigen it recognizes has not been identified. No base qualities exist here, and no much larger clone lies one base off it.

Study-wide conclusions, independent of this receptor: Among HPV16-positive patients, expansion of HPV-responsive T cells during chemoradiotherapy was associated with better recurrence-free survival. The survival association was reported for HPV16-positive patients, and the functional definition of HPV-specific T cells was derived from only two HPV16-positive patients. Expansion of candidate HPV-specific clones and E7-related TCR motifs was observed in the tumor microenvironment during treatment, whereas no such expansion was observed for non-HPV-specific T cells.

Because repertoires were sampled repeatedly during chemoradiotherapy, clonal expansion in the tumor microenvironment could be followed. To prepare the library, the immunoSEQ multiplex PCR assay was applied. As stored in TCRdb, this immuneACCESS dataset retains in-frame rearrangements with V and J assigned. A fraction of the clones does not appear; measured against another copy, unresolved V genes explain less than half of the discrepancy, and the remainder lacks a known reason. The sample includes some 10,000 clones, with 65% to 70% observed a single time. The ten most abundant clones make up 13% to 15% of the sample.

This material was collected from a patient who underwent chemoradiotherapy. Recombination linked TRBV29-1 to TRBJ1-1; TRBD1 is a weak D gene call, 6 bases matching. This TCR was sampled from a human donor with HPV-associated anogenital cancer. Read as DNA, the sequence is TGCAGCGTTGCACAGGGTTTCGCTGAAGCTTTCTTT. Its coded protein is CSVAQGFAEAFF.